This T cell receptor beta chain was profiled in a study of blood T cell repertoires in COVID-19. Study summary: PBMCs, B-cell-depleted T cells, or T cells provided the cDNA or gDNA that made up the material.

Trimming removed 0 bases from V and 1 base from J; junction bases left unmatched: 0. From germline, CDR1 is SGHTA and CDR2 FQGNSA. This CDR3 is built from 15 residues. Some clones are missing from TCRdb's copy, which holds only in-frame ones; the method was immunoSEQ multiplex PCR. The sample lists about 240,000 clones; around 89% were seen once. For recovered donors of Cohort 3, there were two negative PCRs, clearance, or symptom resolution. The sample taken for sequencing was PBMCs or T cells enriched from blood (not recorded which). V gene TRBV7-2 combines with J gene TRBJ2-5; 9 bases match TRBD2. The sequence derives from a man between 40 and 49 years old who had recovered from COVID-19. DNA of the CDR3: TGTGCCAGCAGCTTAGCGGGACTAGCCCAAGAGACCCAGTACTTC. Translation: CASSLAGLAQETQYF.